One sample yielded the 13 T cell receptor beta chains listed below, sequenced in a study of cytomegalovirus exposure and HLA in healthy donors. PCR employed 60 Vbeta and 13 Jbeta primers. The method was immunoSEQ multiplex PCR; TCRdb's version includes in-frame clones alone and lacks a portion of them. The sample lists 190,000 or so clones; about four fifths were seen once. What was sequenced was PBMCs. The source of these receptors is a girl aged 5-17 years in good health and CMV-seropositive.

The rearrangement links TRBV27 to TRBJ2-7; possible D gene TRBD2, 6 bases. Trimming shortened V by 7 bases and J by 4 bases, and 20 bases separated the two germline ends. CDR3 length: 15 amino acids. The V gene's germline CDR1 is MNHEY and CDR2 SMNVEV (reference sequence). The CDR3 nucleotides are TGTGCCAGCATGGAAGATGGTCGCCGGGGGTACGAGCAGTACTTC. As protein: CASMEDGRRGYEQYF.

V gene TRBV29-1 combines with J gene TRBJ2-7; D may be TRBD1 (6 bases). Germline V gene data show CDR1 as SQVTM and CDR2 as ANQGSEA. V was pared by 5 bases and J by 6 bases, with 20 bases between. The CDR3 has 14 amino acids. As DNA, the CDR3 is TGCAGCGTTTTGGGAGCTCAGGGGAAGGGCGAGCAGTACTTC. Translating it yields CSVLGAQGKGEQYF.

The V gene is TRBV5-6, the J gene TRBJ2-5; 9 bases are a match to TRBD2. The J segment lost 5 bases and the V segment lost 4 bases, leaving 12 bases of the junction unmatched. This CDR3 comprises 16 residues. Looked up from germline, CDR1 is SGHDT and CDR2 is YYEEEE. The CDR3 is CASSPLLAGRGETQYF. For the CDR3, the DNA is TGTGCCAGCAGCCCGCTCCTAGCGGGACGCGGGGAGACCCAGTACTTC.

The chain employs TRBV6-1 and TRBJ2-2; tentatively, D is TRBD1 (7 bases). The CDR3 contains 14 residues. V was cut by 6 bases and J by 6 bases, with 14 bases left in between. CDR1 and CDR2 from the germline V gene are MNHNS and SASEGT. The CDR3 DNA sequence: TGTGCCAGCAGCGGACAGGAGGGGTCCGGGGAGCTGTTTTTT. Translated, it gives CASSGQEGSGELFF.

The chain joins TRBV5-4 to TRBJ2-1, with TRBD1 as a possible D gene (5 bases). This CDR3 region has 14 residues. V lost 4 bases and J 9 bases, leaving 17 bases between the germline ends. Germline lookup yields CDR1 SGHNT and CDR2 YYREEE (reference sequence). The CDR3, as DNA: TGTGCCAGCAGCACCAGGGTTCATCAGGGTGAGCAGTTCTTC. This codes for CASSTRVHQGEQFF.

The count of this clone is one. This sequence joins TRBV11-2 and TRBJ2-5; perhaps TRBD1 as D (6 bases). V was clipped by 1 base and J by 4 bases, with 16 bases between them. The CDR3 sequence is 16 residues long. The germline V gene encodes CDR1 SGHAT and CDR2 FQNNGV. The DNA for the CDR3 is TGTGCCAGCAGCTTAGCCGGAACAGGGACGGGAGAGACCCAGTACTTC. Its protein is CASSLAGTGTGETQYF.

CDR3 loop: CASSQGSGGANEQFF. For the CDR3, the DNA is TGTGCCAGCAGCCAAGGTAGCGGGGGGGCCAATGAGCAGTTCTTC. The chain uses TRBV4-2 and TRBJ2-1, with 11 nucleotides matching TRBD2. CDR3 length equals 15 residues. V dropped 1 base and J dropped 6; count of bases not matched to a gene: 2. Germline CDR1 reads LGHNA; CDR2 reads YNFKEQ.

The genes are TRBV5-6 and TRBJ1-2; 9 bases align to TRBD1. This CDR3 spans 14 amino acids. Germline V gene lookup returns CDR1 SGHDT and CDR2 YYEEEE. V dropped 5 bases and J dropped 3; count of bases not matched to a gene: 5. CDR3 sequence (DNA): TGTGCCAGCAGACCCCGGGACAGGGACTATGGCTACACCTTC. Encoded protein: CASRPRDRDYGYTF.

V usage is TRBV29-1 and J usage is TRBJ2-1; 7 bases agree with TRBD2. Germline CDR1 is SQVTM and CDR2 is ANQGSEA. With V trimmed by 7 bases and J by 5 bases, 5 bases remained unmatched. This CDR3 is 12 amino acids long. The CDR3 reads CSAGGGNNEQFF. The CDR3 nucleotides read TGCAGCGCTGGGGGGGGAAACAATGAGCAGTTCTTC.

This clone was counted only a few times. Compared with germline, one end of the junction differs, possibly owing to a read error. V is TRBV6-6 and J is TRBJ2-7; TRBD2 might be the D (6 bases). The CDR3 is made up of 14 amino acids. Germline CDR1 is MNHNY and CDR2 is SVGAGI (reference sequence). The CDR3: CAISDGWGVDEQYF. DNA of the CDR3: TGTGCCATCAGTGACGGTTGGGGGGTCGACGAGCAGTACTTC.

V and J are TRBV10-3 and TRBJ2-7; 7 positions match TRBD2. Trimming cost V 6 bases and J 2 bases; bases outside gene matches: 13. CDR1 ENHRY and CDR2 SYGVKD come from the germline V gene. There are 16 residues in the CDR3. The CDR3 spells CAISPVGRGTPYEQYF. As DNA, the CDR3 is TGTGCCATCAGCCCGGTGGGGCGGGGGACTCCCTACGAGCAGTACTTC.

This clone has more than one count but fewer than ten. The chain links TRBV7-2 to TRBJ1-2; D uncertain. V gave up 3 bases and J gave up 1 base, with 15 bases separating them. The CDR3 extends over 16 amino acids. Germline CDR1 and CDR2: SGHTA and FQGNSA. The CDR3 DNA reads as TGTGCCAGCAGCTTGGAGAGTCAAATCCTTAACTATGGCTACACCTTC. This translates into CASSLESQILNYGYTF.

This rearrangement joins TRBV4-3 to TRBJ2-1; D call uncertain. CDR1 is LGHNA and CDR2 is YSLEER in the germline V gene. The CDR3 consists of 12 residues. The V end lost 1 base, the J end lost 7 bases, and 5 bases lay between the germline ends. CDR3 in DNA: TGCGCCAGCAGCCAAGCCCCTAATGAGCAGTTCTTC. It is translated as CASSQAPNEQFF.